This T cell receptor (beta chain) was sequenced during a study of shared clonotypes between healthy human individuals. Whole-study findings and limits: Sequencing depth was a factor that was expected to affect clonotype sharing among donors. Represented diversity (both genetic and exposure-history) was limited by the small number of donors. On the whole, naive subsets had larger estimated richness than memory subsets had.

With respect to this clone: Its antigen remains unidentified.

The CDR3 sequence is 16 residues long. Trimming removed 2 bases at V and 2 bases at J, with 15 bases between. The germline V gene encodes CDR1 MDHEN and CDR2 SYDVKM. Genomic DNA of every subset was divided equally among multiple immunoSEQ plates. Using immunoSEQ multiplex PCR, the repertoire was profiled, and TCRdb retains in-frame clones only, with some absent. The sample records hundreds of thousands of clones, 90% to 97% being singletons. The receptor was derived from a woman aged 25 to 39 in good health. This chain connects TRBV28 to TRBJ2-5; TRBD1 is a possible D gene (6 bases). The specimen sequenced was naive CD4+ T cells sorted from blood. Subset: CD45RA+ positively selected. The CDR3 here is CASSLSGAGTQETQYF. As DNA, the CDR3 is TGTGCCAGCAGTTTAAGTGGGGCAGGGACACAAGAGACCCAGTACTTC.